This T cell receptor (beta chain) originates from a study of a mutant IDH1 vaccine in newly diagnosed glioma. Study overall: Patients had received radiotherapy, temozolomide, or both previously, most receiving both. Findings and limits, study-wide: Seemingly, top peripheral T cell clonotype changes bore no relation to pseudoprogression.

This clone was counted once. The antigen is undetermined. The time point denotes: baseline, week 1 (first vaccination visit). This sample's treatment: pre-vaccination baseline after standard-of-care therapy. Germline lookup yields CDR1 SEHNR and CDR2 FQNEAQ (reference sequence). The CDR3 extends over 16 amino acids. Trimming at V came to 5 bases and at J to 4 bases, leaving 14 bases not matched to a gene. Sequencing used immunoSEQ multiplex PCR; TCRdb keeps in-frame clones, though not all of them. The sample shows tens of thousands of clones, approximately 90% of them seen only once. This chain uses TRBV7-9 with TRBJ2-7; 7 positions agree with TRBD2. This sequence was found in a man under 40 with glioma. Source: PBMCs, taken from a glioma patient treated with radiotherapy, temozolomide or both. CDR3 region: CASSPIPLSSGYEQYF. The CDR3 DNA is TGTGCCAGCAGCCCCATCCCCCTCTCTAGCGGTTACGAGCAGTACTTC.